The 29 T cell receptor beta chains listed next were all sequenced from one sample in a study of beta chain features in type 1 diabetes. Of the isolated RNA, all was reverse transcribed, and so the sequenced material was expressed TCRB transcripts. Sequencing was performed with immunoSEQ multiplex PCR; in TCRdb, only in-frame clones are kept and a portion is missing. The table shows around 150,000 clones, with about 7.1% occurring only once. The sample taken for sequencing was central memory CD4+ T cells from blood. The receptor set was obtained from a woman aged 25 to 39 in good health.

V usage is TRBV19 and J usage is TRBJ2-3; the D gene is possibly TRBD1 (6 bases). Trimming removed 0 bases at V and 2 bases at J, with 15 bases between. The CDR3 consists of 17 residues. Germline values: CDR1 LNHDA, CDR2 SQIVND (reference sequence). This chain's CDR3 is CASSIDGQMGNTDTQYF. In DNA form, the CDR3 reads TGTGCCAGTAGTATAGACGGACAGATGGGGAACACAGATACGCAGTATTTT.

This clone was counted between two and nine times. This CDR3 reads CASLRDRERNEKLFF. DNA of the CDR3: TGTGCCAGCCTAAGGGACAGGGAAAGGAATGAAAAACTGTTTTTT. The J gene is TRBJ1-4, the V gene TRBV28; 9 nucleotides align to TRBD1. Trimming cost V 8 bases and J 5 bases; bases outside gene matches: 9. The CDR3 contains 15 residues. Germline lookup yields CDR1 MDHEN and CDR2 SYDVKM.

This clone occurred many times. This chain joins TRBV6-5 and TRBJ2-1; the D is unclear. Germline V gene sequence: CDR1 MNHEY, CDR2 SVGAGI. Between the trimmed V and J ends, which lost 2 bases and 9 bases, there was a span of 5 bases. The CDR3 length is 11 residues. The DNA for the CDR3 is TGTGCCAGCAGTTACGGTAGTGAGCAGTTCTTC. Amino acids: CASSYGSEQFF.

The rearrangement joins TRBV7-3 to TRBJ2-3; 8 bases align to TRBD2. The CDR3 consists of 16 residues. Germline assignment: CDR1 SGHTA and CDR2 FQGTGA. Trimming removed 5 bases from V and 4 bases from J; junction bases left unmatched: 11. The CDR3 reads CASSAAGTREPDTQYF. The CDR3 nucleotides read TGTGCCAGCAGCGCCGCCGGGACTAGGGAGCCAGATACGCAGTATTTT.

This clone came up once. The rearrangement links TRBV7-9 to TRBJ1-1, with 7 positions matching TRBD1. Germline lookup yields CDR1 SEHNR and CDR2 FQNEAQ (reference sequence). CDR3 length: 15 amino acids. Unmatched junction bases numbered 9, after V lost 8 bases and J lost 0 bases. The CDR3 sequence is CASGPPGTVNTEAFF. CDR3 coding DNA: TGTGCCAGCGGTCCTCCGGGGACAGTGAACACTGAAGCTTTCTTT.

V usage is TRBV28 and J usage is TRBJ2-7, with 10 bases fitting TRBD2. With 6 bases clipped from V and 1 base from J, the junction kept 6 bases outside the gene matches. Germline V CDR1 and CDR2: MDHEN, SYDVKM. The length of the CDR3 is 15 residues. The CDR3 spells CASRSSGSGSYEQYF. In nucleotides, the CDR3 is TGTGCCAGCAGATCTAGCGGGAGCGGATCCTACGAGCAGTACTTC.

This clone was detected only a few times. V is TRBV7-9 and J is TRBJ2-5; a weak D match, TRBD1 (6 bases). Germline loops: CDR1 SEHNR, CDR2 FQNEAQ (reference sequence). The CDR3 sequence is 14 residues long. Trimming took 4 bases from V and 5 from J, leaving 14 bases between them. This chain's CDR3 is CASSSTRGSETQYF. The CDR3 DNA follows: TGTGCCAGCAGCTCAACAAGGGGGTCGGAGACCCAGTACTTC.

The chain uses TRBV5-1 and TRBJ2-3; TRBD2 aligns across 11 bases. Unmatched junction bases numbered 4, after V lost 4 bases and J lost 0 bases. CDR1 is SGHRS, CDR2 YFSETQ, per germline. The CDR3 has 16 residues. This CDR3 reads CASSQRLAGSTDTQYF. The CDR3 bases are TGCGCCAGCAGCCAACGACTAGCGGGAAGCACAGATACGCAGTATTTT.

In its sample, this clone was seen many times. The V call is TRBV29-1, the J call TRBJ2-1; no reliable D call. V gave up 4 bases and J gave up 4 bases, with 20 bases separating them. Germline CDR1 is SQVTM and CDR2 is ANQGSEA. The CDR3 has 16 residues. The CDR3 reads CSVVSIYSSRYNEQFF. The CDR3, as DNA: TGCAGCGTTGTATCTATATACAGCAGTAGGTACAATGAGCAGTTCTTC.

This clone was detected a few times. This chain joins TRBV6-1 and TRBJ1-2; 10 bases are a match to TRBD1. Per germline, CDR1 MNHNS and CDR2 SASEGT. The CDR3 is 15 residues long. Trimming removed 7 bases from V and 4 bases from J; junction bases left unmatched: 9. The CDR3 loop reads CASNNPGQGTYGYTF. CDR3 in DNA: TGTGCCAGCAATAATCCGGGACAGGGGACCTATGGCTACACCTTC.

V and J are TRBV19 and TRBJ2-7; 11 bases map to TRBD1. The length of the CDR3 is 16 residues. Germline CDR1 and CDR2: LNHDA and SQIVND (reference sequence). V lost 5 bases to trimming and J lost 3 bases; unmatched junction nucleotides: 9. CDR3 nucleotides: TGTGCCAGTAGTCCATGGGACAGGGGGGCCCTCTACGAGCAGTACTTC. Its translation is CASSPWDRGALYEQYF.

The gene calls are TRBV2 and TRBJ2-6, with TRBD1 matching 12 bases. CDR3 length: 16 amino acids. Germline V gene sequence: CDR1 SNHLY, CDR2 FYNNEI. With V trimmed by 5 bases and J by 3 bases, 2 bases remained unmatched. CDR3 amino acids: CASSWDRGLGANVLTF. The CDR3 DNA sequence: TGTGCCAGCAGTTGGGACAGGGGGCTTGGGGCCAACGTCCTGACTTTC.

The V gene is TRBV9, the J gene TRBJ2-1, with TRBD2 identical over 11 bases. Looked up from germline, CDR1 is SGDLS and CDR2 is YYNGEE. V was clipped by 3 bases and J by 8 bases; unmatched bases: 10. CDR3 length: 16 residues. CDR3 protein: CASSGEHTSGSYEQFF. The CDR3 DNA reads TGTGCCAGCAGCGGAGAACATACTAGCGGGAGCTATGAGCAGTTCTTC.

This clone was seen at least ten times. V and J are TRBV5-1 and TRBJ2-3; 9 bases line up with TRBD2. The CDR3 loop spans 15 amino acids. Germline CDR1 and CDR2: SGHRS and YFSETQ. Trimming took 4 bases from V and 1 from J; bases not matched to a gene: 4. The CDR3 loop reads CASSKTSGRTDTQYF. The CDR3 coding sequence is TGCGCCAGCAGCAAAACTAGCGGGCGCACAGATACGCAGTATTTT.

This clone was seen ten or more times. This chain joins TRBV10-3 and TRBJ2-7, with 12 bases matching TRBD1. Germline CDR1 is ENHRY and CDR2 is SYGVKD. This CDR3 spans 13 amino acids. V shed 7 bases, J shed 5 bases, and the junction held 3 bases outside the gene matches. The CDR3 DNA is TGTGCCATCATGGGACAGGGGGCCCACGAGCAGTACTTC. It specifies CAIMGQGAHEQYF.

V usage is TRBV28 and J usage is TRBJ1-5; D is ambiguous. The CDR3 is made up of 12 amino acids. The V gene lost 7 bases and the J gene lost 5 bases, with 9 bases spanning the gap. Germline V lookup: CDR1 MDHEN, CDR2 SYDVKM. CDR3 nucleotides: TGTGCCAGCACTGACATGGATCAGCCCCAGCATTTT. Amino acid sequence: CASTDMDQPQHF.

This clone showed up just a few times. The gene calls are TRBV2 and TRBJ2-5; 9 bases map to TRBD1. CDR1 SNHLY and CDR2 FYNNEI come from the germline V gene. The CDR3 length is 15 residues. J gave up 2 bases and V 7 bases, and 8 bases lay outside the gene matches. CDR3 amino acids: CASNFVGTGQETQYF. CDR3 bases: TGTGCCAGCAACTTCGTTGGGACAGGGCAAGAGACCCAGTACTTC.

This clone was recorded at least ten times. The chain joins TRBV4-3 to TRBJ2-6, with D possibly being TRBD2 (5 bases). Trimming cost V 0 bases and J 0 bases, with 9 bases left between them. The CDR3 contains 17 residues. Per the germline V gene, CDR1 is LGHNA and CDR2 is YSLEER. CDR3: CASSQEAGISGANVLTF. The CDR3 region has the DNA TGCGCCAGCAGCCAAGAGGCCGGGATCTCTGGGGCCAACGTCCTGACTTTC.

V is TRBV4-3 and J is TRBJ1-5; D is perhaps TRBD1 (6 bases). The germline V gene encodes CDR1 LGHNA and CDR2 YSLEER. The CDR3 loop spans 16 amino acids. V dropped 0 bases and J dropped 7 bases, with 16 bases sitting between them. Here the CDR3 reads CASSQDGAGDEQPQHF. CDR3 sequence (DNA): TGCGCCAGCAGCCAAGATGGCGCAGGGGATGAACAGCCCCAGCATTTT.

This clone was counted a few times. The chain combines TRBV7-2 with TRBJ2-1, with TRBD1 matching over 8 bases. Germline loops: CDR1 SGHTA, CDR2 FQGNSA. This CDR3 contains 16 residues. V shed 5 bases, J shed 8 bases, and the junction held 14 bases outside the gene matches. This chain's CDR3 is CASSDRTGSAADEQFF. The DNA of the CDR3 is TGTGCCAGCAGCGACCGGACAGGGTCTGCCGCCGATGAGCAGTTCTTC.

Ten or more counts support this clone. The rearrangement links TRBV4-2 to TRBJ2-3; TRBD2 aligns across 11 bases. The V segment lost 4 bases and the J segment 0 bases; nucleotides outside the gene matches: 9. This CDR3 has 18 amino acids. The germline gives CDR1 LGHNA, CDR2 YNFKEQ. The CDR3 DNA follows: TGTGCCAGCAGCCTTCTACAGAGGACTAGCGGGAGCACAGATACGCAGTATTTT. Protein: CASSLLQRTSGSTDTQYF.

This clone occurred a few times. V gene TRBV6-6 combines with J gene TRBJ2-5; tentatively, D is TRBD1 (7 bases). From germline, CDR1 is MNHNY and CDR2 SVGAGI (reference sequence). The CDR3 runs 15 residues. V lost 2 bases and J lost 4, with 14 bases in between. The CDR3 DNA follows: TGTGCCAGCAGTTACCCCCAGGGGGGTAGAGAGACCCAGTACTTC. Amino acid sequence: CASSYPQGGRETQYF.

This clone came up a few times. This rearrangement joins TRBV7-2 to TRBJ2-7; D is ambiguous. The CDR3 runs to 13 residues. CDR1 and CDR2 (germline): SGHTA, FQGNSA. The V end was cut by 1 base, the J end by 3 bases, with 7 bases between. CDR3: CASSLGSIYEQYF. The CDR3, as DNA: TGTGCCAGCAGCTTAGGTTCTATCTACGAGCAGTACTTC.

The CDR3 here is CASKASGSYEQYF. Written as DNA, the CDR3 is TGTGCCAGCAAGGCTAGCGGGAGTTACGAGCAGTACTTC. The chain recombines TRBV5-4 with TRBJ2-7, with 10 positions matching TRBD2. The CDR3 has 13 residues. V lost 6 bases and J lost 4; bases outside the gene matches: 4. Germline CDR1 SGHNT, CDR2 YYREEE (reference sequence).

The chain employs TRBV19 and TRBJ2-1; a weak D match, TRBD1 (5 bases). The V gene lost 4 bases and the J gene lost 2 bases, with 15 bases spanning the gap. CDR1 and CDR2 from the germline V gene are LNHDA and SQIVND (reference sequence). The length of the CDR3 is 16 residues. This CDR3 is CASSNQGRHPYNEQFF. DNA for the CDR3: TGTGCCAGTAGTAACCAGGGTAGGCATCCCTACAATGAGCAGTTCTTC.

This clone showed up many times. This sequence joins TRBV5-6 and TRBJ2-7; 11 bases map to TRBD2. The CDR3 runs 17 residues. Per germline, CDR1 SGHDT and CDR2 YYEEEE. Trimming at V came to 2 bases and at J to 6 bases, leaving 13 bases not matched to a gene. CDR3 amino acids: CASSLLLAGELTGEQYF. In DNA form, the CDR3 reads TGTGCCAGCAGCTTATTACTAGCGGGAGAGTTAACGGGCGAGCAGTACTTC.

The CDR3, as DNA: TGCGCCAGCAGCATACAGGGGGCTAGCGTGTCCTACGAGCAGTACTTC. It specifies CASSIQGASVSYEQYF. The J gene is TRBJ2-7, the V gene TRBV5-1, with 9 bases fitting TRBD1. Germline assignment: CDR1 SGHRS and CDR2 YFSETQ. The CDR3 extends over 16 amino acids. J lost 1 base, V lost 4 bases, and 9 bases had no gene match.

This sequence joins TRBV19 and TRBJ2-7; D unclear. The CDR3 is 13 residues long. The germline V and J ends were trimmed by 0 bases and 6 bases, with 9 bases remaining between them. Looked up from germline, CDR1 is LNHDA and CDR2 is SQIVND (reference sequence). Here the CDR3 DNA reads TGTGCCAGTAGTATAGACCTATACGCCGAGCAGTACTTC. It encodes CASSIDLYAEQYF. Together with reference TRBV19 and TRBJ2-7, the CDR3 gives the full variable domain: DGGITQSPKYLFRKEGQNVTLSCEQNLNHDAMYWYRQDPGQGLRLIYYSQIVNDFQKGDIAEGYSVSREKKESFPLTVTSAQKNPTAFYLCASSIDLYAEQYFGPGTRLTVT.

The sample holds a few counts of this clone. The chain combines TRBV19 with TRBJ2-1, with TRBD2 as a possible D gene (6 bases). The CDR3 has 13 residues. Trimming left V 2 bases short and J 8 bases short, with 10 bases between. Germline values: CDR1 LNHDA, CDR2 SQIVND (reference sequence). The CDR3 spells CASSISQRDEQFF. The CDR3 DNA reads TGTGCCAGTAGTATAAGTCAGCGGGATGAGCAGTTCTTC.